This passage covers 26 T cell receptor beta chains from one sample sequenced in a study of molecular identifiers for immune sequencing clone quantification. TCRdb re-derived calls from the PCR reads in MiXCR, one entry per CDR3 protein. In the table there are approximately 500,000 distinct CDR3 sequences, around 25% of which are singletons. The specimen sequenced was naive CD8+ T cells from blood, with Jurkat cell RNA spiked in. Subset: FACS-sorted CD8+CD4-CCR7+CD45RA+ naive T cells. These receptors were obtained from a human donor in good health. Some libraries in this study had Jurkat cell RNA spiked in.

The chain couples TRBV30 to TRBJ2-3; 12 positions match TRBD2. Germline V gene data show CDR1 as GTSNPN and CDR2 as SVGIG (reference sequence). The CDR3 totals 15 residues. V lost 2 bases, J lost 4 bases, and 4 bases stayed unmatched. In DNA, the CDR3 is TGTGCCTGGAGTAACCTAGCGGGGGGGCCAGATACGCAGTATTTT. As protein: CAWSNLAGGPDTQYF.

This clonotype was observed a few times. The rearrangement uses TRBV12-3 or TRBV12-4 and TRBJ1-1; no firm D call. V was clipped by 1 base and J by 3 bases, with 6 bases between them. This CDR3 is built from 13 residues. In DNA, the CDR3 is TGTGCCAGCAGTTTAGGTTCTTACACTGAAGCTTTCTTT. Residues: CASSLGSYTEAFF.

As for this clonotype: A much larger clonotype is one base distant, so this may be a read error. The gene calls are TRBV28 and TRBJ2-5, with TRBD2 matching over 11 bases. From germline, CDR1 is MDHEN and CDR2 SYDVKM. This CDR3 region has 15 residues. The chain's CDR3 is CASSSPKTSGETQHF. Here the CDR3 DNA reads TGTGCCAGCAGTTCCCCTAAGACTAGCGGGGAGACCCAGCACTTC.

Here the CDR3 DNA reads TGCAGTGCTAGAGATCTCTGGAACTCGGGCCTGAAAAACTACGAGCAGTACTTC. Its protein is CSARDLWNSGLKNYEQYF. This sequence joins TRBV20-1 and TRBJ2-7; D remains unclear. Germline V gene lookup returns CDR1 DFQATT and CDR2 SNEGSKA (reference sequence). The V end was cut by 0 bases, the J end by 3 bases, with 24 bases between. The CDR3 covers 18 residues.

In its sample, this clonotype was seen many times. This chain connects TRBV19 to TRBJ2-3; 7 bases line up with TRBD2. Germline V gene sequence: CDR1 LNHDA, CDR2 SQIVND (reference sequence). This CDR3 spans 15 amino acids. The V segment lost 10 bases and the J segment 0 bases; nucleotides outside the gene matches: 10. In DNA, the CDR3 is TGTGCCACCAGGAGACTAGCAACGAGCACAGATACGCAGTATTTT. Translated, it gives CATRRLATSTDTQYF. Complete variable domain (other parts from reference TRBV19 and TRBJ2-3): DGGITQSPKYLFRKEGQNVTLSCEQNLNHDAMYWYRQDPGQGLRLIYYSQIVNDFQKGDIAEGYSVSREKKESFPLTVTSAQKNPTAFYLCATRRLATSTDTQYFGPGTRLTVL.

In its sample, this clonotype was seen a few times. The chain carries TRBV6-5 and TRBJ1-6; 7 nucleotides line up with TRBD1. Germline V gives CDR1 MNHEY, CDR2 SVGAGI. Trimming took 6 bases from V and 7 from J; bases not matched to a gene: 12. CDR3 length equals 16 residues. The CDR3 nucleotides read TGTGCCAGCAGACAATATACAGGGGCCCGAAATTCACCCCTCCACTTT. It specifies CASRQYTGARNSPLHF.

This clonotype was seen a handful of times. The gene calls are TRBV19 and TRBJ1-1; D gene unclear. The CDR3 contains 14 residues. Trimming took 3 bases from V and 0 from J, leaving 8 bases between them. In germline, CDR1 is LNHDA, CDR2 SQIVND (reference sequence). The CDR3 sequence: CASSIVSLNTEAFF. The CDR3 nucleotides are TGTGCCAGTAGTATCGTGAGTTTGAACACTGAAGCTTTCTTT.

On this clonotype itself: Being one base from a much bigger clone, this may be a read error. No conserved phenylalanine or tryptophan ends this CDR3, so it is likely a read error. The J gene is TRBJ2-7, the V gene TRBV5-3; D is unresolved. TRBV5-3 has ORF status, its function being uncertain. The CDR3 has 14 residues. CDR3 sequence: CASSLPSTPYEQYS. The CDR3 DNA sequence: TGTGCCAGCAGCTTGCCCAGTACCCCCTACGAGCAGTACTCC.

This clonotype came up many times. This chain uses TRBV7-2 with TRBJ1-5; TRBD1 might be the D (6 bases). V lost 1 base and J lost 0, with 10 bases in between. Per the germline V gene, CDR1 is SGHTA and CDR2 is FQGNSA. The CDR3 loop spans 16 amino acids. The CDR3 protein is CASSLVGTNSNQPQHF. The CDR3 DNA reads as TGTGCCAGCAGCTTAGTCGGGACAAATAGCAATCAGCCCCAGCATTTT.

This clonotype appeared a few times. The rearrangement links TRBV11-2 to TRBJ2-5; 12 bases fit TRBD2. Trimming took 5 bases from V and 3 from J; bases not matched to a gene: 16. This CDR3 contains 19 residues. Germline assignment: CDR1 SGHAT and CDR2 FQNNGV. The CDR3 region has the DNA TGTGCCAGCAGCCCCCGTTGGCTAGCGGGAGGGCCGGGGAAAGAGACCCAGTACTTC. Translation: CASSPRWLAGGPGKETQYF.

The chain uses TRBV27 and TRBJ1-6; no firm D call. The V end was cut by 5 bases, the J end by 8 bases, with 13 bases between. This CDR3 is 14 amino acids long. CDR1 and CDR2 from the germline V gene are MNHEY and SMNVEV (reference sequence). For the CDR3, the DNA is TGTGCCAGCAGTACGACTGCTAACTATTCACCCCTCCACTTT. It is translated as CASSTTANYSPLHF.

Note on this clonotype: One junction end does not reproduce the germline sequence, and a read error may be involved. V usage is TRBV2 and J usage is TRBJ2-7; D is unresolved. CDR1 and CDR2 (germline): SNHLY, FYNNEI. The CDR3 extends over 13 amino acids. The CDR3 reads CASSGEGLGEQNF. DNA of the CDR3: TGTGCCAGCAGTGGGGAAGGGCTGGGCGAGCAGAACTTC.

The rearrangement uses TRBV4-3 and TRBJ2-1; TRBD2 might be the D (5 bases). The V and J ends lost 4 bases and 0 bases respectively, with 10 bases between them. CDR3 length: 15 residues. Germline V gene sequence: CDR1 LGHNA, CDR2 YSLEER. In nucleotides, the CDR3 is TGCGCCAGCAGCCGAATGACTAACTCCTACAATGAGCAGTTCTTC. It specifies CASSRMTNSYNEQFF.

Concerning this clonotype: A read error is possible here, since a much larger clone lies one base away. This chain uses TRBV5-6 with TRBJ2-7; the D gene is possibly TRBD2 (6 bases). Trimming stripped 4 bases from V and 5 bases from J, with 13 bases between. Germline V CDR1 and CDR2: SGHDT, YYEEEE. The CDR3 runs 13 residues. The CDR3 DNA reads TGTGCCAGCAGCCTCGGGACTCCCCACGAGCAGTACTTC. Protein: CASSLGTPHEQYF.

This clonotype was counted ten times or more. The chain links TRBV2 to TRBJ2-6; 8 bases are a match to TRBD2. This CDR3 is built from 20 residues. V was pared by 4 bases and J by 0 bases, with 14 bases of the junction left unmatched. From germline, CDR1 is SNHLY and CDR2 FYNNEI. The DNA of the CDR3 is TGTGCCAGCAGTGCGACCTCCACTAGCGGAGGAAGCTCTGGGGCCAACGTCCTGACTTTC. This gives the protein CASSATSTSGGSSGANVLTF.

The rearrangement joins TRBV6-5 to TRBJ2-5; D not resolved. Trimming stripped 8 bases from V and 1 base from J, with 11 bases between. The CDR3 length is 13 residues. Germline CDR1 and CDR2: MNHEY and SVGAGI. This CDR3 reads CASCTDRQETQYF. The CDR3 nucleotides read TGTGCCAGCTGTACCGATCGCCAAGAGACCCAGTACTTC.

This clonotype appeared many times. The chain joins TRBV4-3 to TRBJ2-3; D is unresolved. The length of the CDR3 is 13 residues. The V end lost 1 base, the J end lost 5 bases, and 7 bases lay between the germline ends. Germline CDR1 and CDR2: LGHNA and YSLEER. The CDR3 DNA follows: TGCGCCAGCAGCCAAGGTGGTGTAGATACGCAGTATTTT. Amino acid sequence: CASSQGGVDTQYF.

Turning to this clonotype: One base away lies a much larger clone, so this may be a sequencing read error. DNA of the CDR3: TGTGCCAGCAGTTTCAGCCCGGGACAGGGGGCTGATGAGCAGTTCTTC. It encodes CASSFSPGQGADEQFF. The J gene is TRBJ2-1, the V gene TRBV6-5; the match to TRBD1 covers 12 bases. From germline, CDR1 is MNHEY and CDR2 SVGAGI. The CDR3 sequence is 16 residues long. V was clipped by 4 bases and J by 8 bases; unmatched bases: 9.

This chain uses TRBV5-5 with TRBJ2-3, with 13 bases fitting TRBD2. After removal of 4 bases from V and 4 bases from J, the junction contained 9 bases not matched to a gene. Looked up from germline, CDR1 is SGHKS and CDR2 is YYEKEE (reference sequence). The CDR3 length is 17 residues. DNA of the CDR3: TGTGCCAGCAGCATGGGGACTAGCGGGATAGGCGCAGATACGCAGTATTTT. Translating gives CASSMGTSGIGADTQYF.

Regarding this clonotype: At one boundary the junction diverges from the germline segment, which might be a read error. This chain links TRBV7-2 with TRBJ2-5; D unresolved. Germline V gene lookup returns CDR1 SGHTA and CDR2 FQGNSA. The CDR3 covers 13 residues. The DNA of the CDR3 is TGTGCCAGCAGCTTAGTCGGCCAAGCGACCCCGTACTTC. Translating it yields CASSLVGQATPYF. Based on the CDR3 plus reference TRBV7-2 and TRBJ2-5, the full variable domain is GAGVSQSPSNKVTEKGKDVELRCDPISGHTALYWYRQSLGQGLEFLIYFQGNSAPDKSGLPSDRFSAERTGGSVSTLTIQRTQQEDSAVYLCASSLVGQATPYFGPGTRLLVL.

This clonotype was counted between two and nine times. This chain joins TRBV9 and TRBJ2-2; 10 bases are shared with TRBD2. V lost 3 bases to trimming and J lost 7 bases; unmatched junction nucleotides: 9. This CDR3 is built from 16 residues. Germline V gene lookup returns CDR1 SGDLS and CDR2 YYNGEE. CDR3 amino acids: CASSAPSGSDVGELFF. CDR3 sequence (DNA): TGTGCCAGCAGCGCGCCTAGCGGGAGCGACGTCGGGGAGCTGTTTTTT.

The V and J genes are TRBV20-1 and TRBJ1-5; D gene uncertain. The V end lost 5 bases, the J end lost 5 bases, and 13 bases lay between the germline ends. Germline assignment: CDR1 DFQATT and CDR2 SNEGSKA (reference sequence). The CDR3 has 13 amino acids. This chain's CDR3 is CSAGSTMDQPQHF. The CDR3 DNA follows: TGCAGTGCTGGATCTACGATGGATCAGCCCCAGCATTTT.

As to this clonotype: An end of the junction differs from the germline gene, which may be a read error. DNA for the CDR3: TGTGCCTGGATTCCCGCGGGGGGCATAGAGACCCGGTACTTC. As protein: CAWIPAGGIETRYF. V gene TRBV30 combines with J gene TRBJ2-5, with TRBD2 matching 8 bases. Germline CDR1 GTSNPN, CDR2 SVGIG (reference sequence). The CDR3 has 14 residues.

CDR3 nucleotides: TGTGCCAGCAGACCGAAGGGACAGGGGATGTCCGAGTGGCAGTACTTC. It specifies CASRPKGQGMSEWQYF. The rearrangement uses TRBV12-3 or TRBV12-4 and TRBJ2-1; 10 nucleotides match TRBD1. The end of the DNA is better explained by TRBJ2-7, so the J call may be wrong. The CDR3 contains 16 residues.

Ten or more counts support this clonotype. The rearrangement links TRBV13 to TRBJ2-3; 15 bases map to TRBD2. V was pared by 5 bases and J by 7 bases, with 7 bases of the junction left unmatched. Germline CDR1 reads PRHDT; CDR2 reads FYEKMQ (reference sequence). The CDR3 is 16 amino acids. The CDR3 sequence is CASSPVGLAGGYTQYF. The CDR3 DNA follows: TGTGCCAGCAGCCCCGTGGGACTAGCGGGGGGTTATACGCAGTATTTT.

The table lists this clonotype with many counts. V usage is TRBV5-4 and J usage is TRBJ2-7; 11 bases align to TRBD2. CDR1 SGHNT and CDR2 YYREEE come from the germline V gene (reference sequence). The trim removed 3 bases at V and 2 bases at J, leaving 4 bases unmatched. This CDR3 region has 15 residues. The CDR3 is CASSYGTSGTYEQYF. CDR3 nucleotides: TGTGCCAGCAGCTATGGGACTAGCGGTACCTACGAGCAGTACTTC.